This T cell receptor (beta chain) was obtained from a study of T-cell reconstitution after alpha-beta-depleted transplantation in children. Findings of the study overall: Reported findings indicate that, about two months after transplant, alpha-beta T cells came from several hundred expanded clones, which were derived from non-depleted graft cells.

With regard to this clonotype: What it recognizes is unknown.

The library targeted TCRbeta and was prepared with unique molecular identifiers. TCRdb fed the PCR reads into MiXCR, producing one record per CDR3 protein. The table has approximately 980,000 distinct CDR3 sequences, roughly 29% seen once. Trimming removed 10 bases from V and 7 bases from J, with 14 bases in between. CDR3 length: 11 amino acids. Germline V gene data show CDR1 as SGHVS and CDR2 as FQNEAQ. The rearrangement uses TRBV7-8 and TRBJ2-7; TRBD2 might be the D (6 bases). This clonotype was sampled from a boy under two years old who had a stem cell transplant for SCID, so the T cells may come from the graft donor. The sample here was PBMCs, mostly from graft donor cells, taken 360 days after TCRalphabeta/CD19-depleted stem cell transplant. CDR3: CATSMEGEQYF. The CDR3 DNA sequence: TGTGCCACCTCCATGGAGGGAGAGCAGTACTTC. The full variable domain, with the rest looked up from reference TRBV7-8 and TRBJ2-7, is GAGVSQSPRYKVAKRGQDVALRCDPISGHVSLFWYQQALGQGPEFLTYFQNEAQLDKSGLPSDRFFAERPEGSVSTLKIQRTQQEDSAVYLCATSMEGEQYFGPGTRLTVT.